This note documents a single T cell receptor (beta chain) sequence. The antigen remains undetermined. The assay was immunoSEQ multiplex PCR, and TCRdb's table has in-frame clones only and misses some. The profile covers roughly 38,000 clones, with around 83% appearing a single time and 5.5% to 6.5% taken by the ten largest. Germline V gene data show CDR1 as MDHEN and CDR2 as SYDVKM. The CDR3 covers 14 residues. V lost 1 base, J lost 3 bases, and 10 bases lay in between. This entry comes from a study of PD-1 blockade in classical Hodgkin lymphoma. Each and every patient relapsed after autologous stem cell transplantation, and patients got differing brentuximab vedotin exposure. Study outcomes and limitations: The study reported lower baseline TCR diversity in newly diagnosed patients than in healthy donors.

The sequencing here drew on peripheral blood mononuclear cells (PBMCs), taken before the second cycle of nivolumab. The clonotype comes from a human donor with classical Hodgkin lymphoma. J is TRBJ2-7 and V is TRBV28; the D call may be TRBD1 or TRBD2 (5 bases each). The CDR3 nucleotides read TGTGCCAGCAGTTTATCTTCTGGGGGCTACGAGCAGTACTTC. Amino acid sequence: CASSLSSGGYEQYF.